This T cell receptor (beta chain) appears in the sequencing data of a study of glioma-infiltrating T cells. Study-level points and caveats: Very few CDR3 sequences were shared between tissue and blood. Gliomas, especially low-grade, showed above-expected tissue-blood divergence; non-neoplastic patients showed below.

V shed 1 base and J 5 bases; nucleotides not matched to a gene: 5. Looked up from germline, CDR1 is MNHEY and CDR2 is SVGAGI. The CDR3 is 15 residues long. This clonotype has more than one count but fewer than ten. Antigen unknown. The iRepertoire nested amplicon-rescue multiplex PCR amplified TCR alpha and beta CDR3s from RNA. TCRdb ran MiXCR on the multiplex PCR reads and lists one entry per CDR3 protein. Among some 85,000 distinct CDR3 sequences listed, less than 30% were seen once. The sequenced sample was glioma tissue, nonneoplastic brain tissue, or PBMCs (not recorded which). The receptor was derived from a human donor with low-grade glioma or glioblastoma, undergoing nonglioma brain surgery, or in good health (not recorded which). The genes are TRBV6-5 and TRBJ2-5, with TRBD1 identical over 9 bases. The CDR3 reads CASSYYTGGRETQYF. In DNA, the CDR3 is TGTGCCAGCAGTTACTATACAGGGGGCAGGGAGACCCAGTACTTC.